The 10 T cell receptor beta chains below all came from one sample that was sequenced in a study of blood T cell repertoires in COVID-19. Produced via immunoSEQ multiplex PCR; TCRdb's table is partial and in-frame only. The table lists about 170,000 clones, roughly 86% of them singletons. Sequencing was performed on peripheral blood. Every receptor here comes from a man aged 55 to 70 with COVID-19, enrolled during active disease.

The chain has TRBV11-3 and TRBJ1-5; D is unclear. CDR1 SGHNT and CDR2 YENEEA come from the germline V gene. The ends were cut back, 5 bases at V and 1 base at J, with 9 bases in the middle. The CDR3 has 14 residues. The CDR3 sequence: CASSLPGSNQPQHF. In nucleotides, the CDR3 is TGTGCCAGCAGCCTCCCGGGGAGCAATCAGCCCCAGCATTTT.

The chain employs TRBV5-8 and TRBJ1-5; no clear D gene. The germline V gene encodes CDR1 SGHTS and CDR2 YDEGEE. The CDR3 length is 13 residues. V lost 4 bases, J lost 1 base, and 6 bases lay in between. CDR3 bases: TGTGCCAGCAGCCAGGCCAGCAATCAGCCCCAGCATTTT. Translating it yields CASSQASNQPQHF.

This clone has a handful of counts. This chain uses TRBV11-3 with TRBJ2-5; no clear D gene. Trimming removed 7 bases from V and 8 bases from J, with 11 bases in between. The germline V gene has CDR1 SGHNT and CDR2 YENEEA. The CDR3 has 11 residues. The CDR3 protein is CASTSTSTQYF. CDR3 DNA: TGTGCCAGCACCTCAACTTCCACCCAGTACTTC.

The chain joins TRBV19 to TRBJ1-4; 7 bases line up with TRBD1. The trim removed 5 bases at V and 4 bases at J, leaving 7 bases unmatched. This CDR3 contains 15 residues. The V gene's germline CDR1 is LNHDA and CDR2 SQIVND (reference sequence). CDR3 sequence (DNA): TGTGCCAGTAGTGCGCCGGGACAGAGTAATGAAAAACTGTTTTTT. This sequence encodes CASSAPGQSNEKLFF.

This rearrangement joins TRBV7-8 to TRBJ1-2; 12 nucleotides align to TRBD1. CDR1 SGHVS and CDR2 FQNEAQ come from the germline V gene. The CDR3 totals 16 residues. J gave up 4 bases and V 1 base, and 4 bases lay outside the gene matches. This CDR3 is CASSLGGTGGGYGYTF. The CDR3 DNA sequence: TGTGCCAGCAGCTTAGGGGGGACAGGGGGCGGCTATGGCTACACCTTC.

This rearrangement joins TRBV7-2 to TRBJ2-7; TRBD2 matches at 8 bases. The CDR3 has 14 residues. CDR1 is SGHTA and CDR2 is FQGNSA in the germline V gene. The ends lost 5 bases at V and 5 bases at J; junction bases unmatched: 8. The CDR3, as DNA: TGTGCCAGCAGCCAAAAAAGCGGGAGTCACGAGCAGTACTTC. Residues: CASSQKSGSHEQYF.

CDR3 coding DNA: TGTGCCAGCAGTCCAGGCGGGCATCAGCCCCAGCATTTT. Translating it yields CASSPGGHQPQHF. The rearrangement joins TRBV28 to TRBJ1-5; no definite D call. V was trimmed by 5 bases and J by 5 bases, leaving 10 bases between them. CDR3 length: 13 amino acids. The germline gives CDR1 MDHEN, CDR2 SYDVKM.

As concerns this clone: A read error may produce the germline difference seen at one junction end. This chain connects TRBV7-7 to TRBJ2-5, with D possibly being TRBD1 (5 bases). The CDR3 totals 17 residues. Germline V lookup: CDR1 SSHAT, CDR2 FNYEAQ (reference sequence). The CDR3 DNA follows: TGTGCTAGCAGCCCAGGGTGGAGCAGGCTGCTCCAAGAGACCCAGTACTTC. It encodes CASSPGWSRLLQETQYF.

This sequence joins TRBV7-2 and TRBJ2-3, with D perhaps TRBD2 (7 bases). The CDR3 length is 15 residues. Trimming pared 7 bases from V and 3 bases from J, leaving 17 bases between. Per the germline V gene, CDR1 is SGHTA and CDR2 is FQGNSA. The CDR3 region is CASTLGGGETDTQYF. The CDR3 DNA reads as TGTGCCAGCACTTTGGGAGGGGGGGAGACAGATACGCAGTATTTT.

The CDR3: CASGDPRAGPTDTQYF. The CDR3 nucleotides read TGTGCTAGTGGTGACCCGCGAGCGGGCCCCACAGATACGCAGTATTTT. The rearrangement uses TRBV12-5 and TRBJ2-3, with a tentative D call TRBD2 (6 bases). Trimming shortened V by 5 bases and J by 2 bases, and 17 bases separated the two germline ends. Germline CDR1 and CDR2: LGHNT and FRNRAP. The CDR3 extends over 16 amino acids. Variable domain in full (rest from reference TRBV12-5 and TRBJ2-3): DARVTQTPRHKVTEMGQEVTMRCQPILGHNTVFWYRQTMMQGLELLAYFRNRAPLDDSGMPKDRFSAEMPDATLATLKIQPSEPRDSAVYFCASGDPRAGPTDTQYFGPGTRLTVL.